This T cell receptor (beta chain) was identified in a study of cytomegalovirus exposure and HLA in healthy donors (dated by TCRdb to 2015 to 2018). Regarding the study in general: According to a later analysis, one platform produced both the approximately 110 validation repertoires and the 720 or so repertoires of the first cohort. The study aimed to test whether cataloging public T cell receptors could reveal signatures of past pathogen exposure. Besides the first cohort of some 670 subjects, a separate validation cohort made up of roughly 120 different subjects was used. To predict cytomegalovirus infection status, the study combined high-throughput TCR immunosequencing, statistical association of individual TCRs with disease status, and machine learning.

Sequences LNHNV (CDR1) and YYDKDF (CDR2) are obtained from the germline V gene (reference sequence). V ends up 5 bases short and J 8 bases short, with an unmatched junction base count of 9. Its CDR3 holds 15 amino acids, cysteine through phenylalanine. Here the CDR3 DNA is all that survives: 45 bases in frame from base 1. The donors were included in the validation cohort of roughly 130 subjects, a group kept apart from the roughly 610-subject first cohort. Comment on this clone: Which antigen it targets is not known. Qualities for individual bases were not recorded, and no much larger clone is one base off.

What the work shows at the level of the full study, not this receptor alone: While some public TCRs were present in many individuals, most TCR sequences turned up only very rarely across donors. The classifier was reported to diagnose cytomegalovirus status with high specificity and sensitivity in both the original cohort and the validation cohort. A few of the identified cytomegalovirus-associated TCR beta chains were confirmed in vitro to be specific for cytomegalovirus antigens. Subsequent analysis determined that TCRs grouped into clusters in the first cohort also showed a tendency toward co-occurrence across the 120 or so validation repertoires, and approximately 93% of cluster scores exceeded 0. The study listed 164 TCR beta chains as associated with cytomegalovirus. According to the authors, the approach could potentially be generalized to other disease states and immunological phenotypes. A later analysis lacked HLA typing for the validation cohort, so it scored co-occurrence in that cohort across all 110 or so repertoires.

Receptors were amplified or captured by the immunoSEQ multiplex PCR assay. Concerning the study's data processing: A statistical classification framework was built to diagnose cytomegalovirus status from the catalog of TCR beta chain sequences. Sourced from immuneACCESS, this table was stored by TCRdb with only in-frame sequences that have V and J called. A share of the clones is absent; for the studies checked, an unresolved V gene accounts for under half, and the remainder has no known explanation. V and J calls and clone size are those listed in that table; D and trimming were worked out from the DNA. The sample table shows 150,000 to 200,000 clones, and approximately 89% are seen once. The top ten clones comprise approximately 2.6% of the sample.

The sequence is built from TRBV15 and TRBJ1-4, with 9 junctional bases fitting TRBD1. The sample comprised PBMCs. This TCR came from a man between 18 and 35 years old in good health and CMV-seropositive. The CDR3 here reads CATSFDRGTGEKLFF. The nucleotide sequence reads TGTGCCACCAGCTTCGACAGGGGGACTGGGGAAAAACTGTTTTTT. When the CDR3 is completed using the reference TRBV15 and TRBJ1-4 genes on either side, the full variable domain is DAMVIQNPRYQVTQFGKPVTLSCSQTLNHNVMYWYQQKSSQAPKLLFHYYDKDFNNEADTPDNFQSRRPNTSFCFLDIRSPGLGDTAMYLCATSFDRGTGEKLFFGSGTQLSVL.